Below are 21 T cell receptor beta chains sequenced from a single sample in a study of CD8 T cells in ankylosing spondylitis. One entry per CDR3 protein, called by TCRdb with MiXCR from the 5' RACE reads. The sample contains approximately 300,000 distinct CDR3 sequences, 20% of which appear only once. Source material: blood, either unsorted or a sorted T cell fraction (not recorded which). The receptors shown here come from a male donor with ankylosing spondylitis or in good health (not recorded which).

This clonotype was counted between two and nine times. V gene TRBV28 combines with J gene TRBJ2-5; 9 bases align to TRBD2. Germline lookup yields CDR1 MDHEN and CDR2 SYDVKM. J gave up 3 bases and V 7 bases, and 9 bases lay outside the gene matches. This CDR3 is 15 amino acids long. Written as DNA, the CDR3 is TGTGCCAGCATCGCGGCGGGAGGGATCGAAGAGACCCAGTACTTC. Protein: CASIAAGGIEETQYF.

The CDR3 coding sequence is TGTGCCTGGAGTCTTGGACACTTCAATCAGCCCCAGCATTTT. Residues: CAWSLGHFNQPQHF. This chain connects TRBV30 to TRBJ1-5; D possibly corresponds to TRBD1 (5 bases). This CDR3 has 14 amino acids. CDR1 is GTSNPN and CDR2 is SVGIG in the germline V gene (reference sequence). V lost 2 bases and J lost 3, with 11 bases in between.

CDR3 region: CSARRGNMNTEAFF. CDR3 nucleotide sequence: TGCAGCGCCCGCCGGGGAAACATGAACACTGAAGCTTTCTTT. The rearrangement links TRBV29-1 to TRBJ1-1; no firm D call. CDR3 length equals 14 residues. Trimming took 7 bases from V and 0 from J, leaving 15 bases between them. Germline loops: CDR1 SQVTM, CDR2 ANQGSEA. Full variable domain (outside the CDR3, taken from reference TRBV29-1 and TRBJ1-1): SAVISQKPSRDICQRGTSLTIQCQVDSQVTMMFWYRQQPGQSLTLIATANQGSEATYESGFVIDKFPISRPNLTFSTLTVSNMSPEDSSIYLCSARRGNMNTEAFFGQGTRLTVV.

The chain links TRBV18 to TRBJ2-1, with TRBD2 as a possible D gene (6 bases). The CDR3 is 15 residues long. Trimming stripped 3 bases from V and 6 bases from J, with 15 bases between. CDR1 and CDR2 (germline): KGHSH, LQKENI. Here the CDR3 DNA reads TGTGCCAGCTCACCGGAGGGCCGGTACGGCAATGAGCAGTTCTTC. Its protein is CASSPEGRYGNEQFF.

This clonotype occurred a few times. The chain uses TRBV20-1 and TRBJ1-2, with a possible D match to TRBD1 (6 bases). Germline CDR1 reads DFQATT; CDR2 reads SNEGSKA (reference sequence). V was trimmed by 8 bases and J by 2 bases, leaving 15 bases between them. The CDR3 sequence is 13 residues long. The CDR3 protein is CSSTTGLNYGYTF. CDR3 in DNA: TGCAGTTCGACTACAGGGCTCAACTATGGCTACACCTTC.

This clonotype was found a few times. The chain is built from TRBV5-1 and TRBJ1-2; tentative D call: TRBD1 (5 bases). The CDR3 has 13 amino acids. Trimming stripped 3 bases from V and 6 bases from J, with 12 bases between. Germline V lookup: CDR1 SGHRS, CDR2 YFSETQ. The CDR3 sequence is CASSSGGVHGYTF. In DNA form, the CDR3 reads TGCGCCAGCAGCTCCGGGGGGGTCCATGGCTACACCTTC.

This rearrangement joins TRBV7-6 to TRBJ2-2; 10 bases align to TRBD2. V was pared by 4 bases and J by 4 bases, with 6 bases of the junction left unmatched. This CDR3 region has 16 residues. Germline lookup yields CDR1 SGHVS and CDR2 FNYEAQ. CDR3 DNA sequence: TGTGCCAGCAGCTCGATAGCGGGGGGTGGCACCGGGGAGCTGTTTTTT. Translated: CASSSIAGGGTGELFF.

CDR3 residues: CSARDDGIGTRGFVETQYF. The CDR3 nucleotides are TGCAGTGCTAGAGATGATGGGATAGGAACTAGGGGTTTTGTTGAGACCCAGTACTTC. The V gene is TRBV20-1, the J gene TRBJ2-5, with D tentatively TRBD1 or TRBD2 (5 bases each). Germline CDR1 DFQATT, CDR2 SNEGSKA (reference sequence). The CDR3 sequence is 19 residues long. V lost 0 bases and J 5 bases, leaving 28 bases between the germline ends.

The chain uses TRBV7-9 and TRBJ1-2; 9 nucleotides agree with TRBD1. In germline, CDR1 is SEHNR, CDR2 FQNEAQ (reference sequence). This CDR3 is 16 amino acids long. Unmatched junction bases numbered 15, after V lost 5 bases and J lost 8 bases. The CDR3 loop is CASSDTGTGLGSGYTF. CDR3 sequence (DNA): TGTGCCAGCAGCGACACCGGGACAGGGCTCGGTAGCGGCTACACCTTC.

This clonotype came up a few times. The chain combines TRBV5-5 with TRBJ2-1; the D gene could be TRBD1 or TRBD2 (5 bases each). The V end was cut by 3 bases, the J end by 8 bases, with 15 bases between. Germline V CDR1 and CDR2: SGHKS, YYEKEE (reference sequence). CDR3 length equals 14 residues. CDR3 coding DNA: TGTGCCAGCAGCTCCATTGCTGGGGACCATGAGCAGTTCTTC. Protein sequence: CASSSIAGDHEQFF.

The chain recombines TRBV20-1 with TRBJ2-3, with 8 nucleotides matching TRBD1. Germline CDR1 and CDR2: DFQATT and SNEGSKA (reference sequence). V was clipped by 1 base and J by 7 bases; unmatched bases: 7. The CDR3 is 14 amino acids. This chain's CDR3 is CSARGRGLAYTQYF. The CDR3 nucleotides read TGCAGTGCTAGAGGCAGGGGGCTGGCGTATACGCAGTATTTT.

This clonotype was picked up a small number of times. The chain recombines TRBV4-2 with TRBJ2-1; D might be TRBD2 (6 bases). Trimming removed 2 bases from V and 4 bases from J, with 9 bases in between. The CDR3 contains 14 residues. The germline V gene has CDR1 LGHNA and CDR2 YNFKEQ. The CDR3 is CASSQIRGYNEQFF. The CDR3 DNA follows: TGTGCCAGCAGCCAAATCCGGGGGTACAATGAGCAGTTCTTC.

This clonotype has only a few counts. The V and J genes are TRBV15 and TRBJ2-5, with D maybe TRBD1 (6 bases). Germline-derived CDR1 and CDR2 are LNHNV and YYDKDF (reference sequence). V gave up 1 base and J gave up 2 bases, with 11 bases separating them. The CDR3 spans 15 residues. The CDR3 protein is CATSRGMTGQETQYF. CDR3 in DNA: TGTGCCACCAGCAGAGGAATGACAGGTCAAGAGACCCAGTACTTC.

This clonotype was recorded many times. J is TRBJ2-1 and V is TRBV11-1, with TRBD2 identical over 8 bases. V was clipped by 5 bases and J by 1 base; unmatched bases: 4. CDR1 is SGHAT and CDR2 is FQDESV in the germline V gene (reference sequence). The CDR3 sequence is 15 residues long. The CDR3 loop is CASSRGGVSYNEQFF. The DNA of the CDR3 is TGTGCCAGCAGCCGGGGGGGGGTTTCCTACAATGAGCAGTTCTTC. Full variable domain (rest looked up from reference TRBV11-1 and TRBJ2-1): EAEVAQSPRYKITEKSQAVAFWCDPISGHATLYWYRQILGQGPELLVQFQDESVVDDSQLPKDRFSAERLKGVDSTLKIQPAELGDSAMYLCASSRGGVSYNEQFFGPGTRLTVL.

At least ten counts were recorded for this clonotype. CDR3 nucleotide sequence: TGCAGCGTTGAAGCCGGGCGGCGCTACAATGAGCAGTTCTTC. Translated: CSVEAGRRYNEQFF. The chain recombines TRBV29-1 with TRBJ2-1, with D hard to call. The CDR3 contains 14 residues. Trimming shortened V by 1 base and J by 3 bases, and 10 bases separated the two germline ends. Germline lookup yields CDR1 SQVTM and CDR2 ANQGSEA.

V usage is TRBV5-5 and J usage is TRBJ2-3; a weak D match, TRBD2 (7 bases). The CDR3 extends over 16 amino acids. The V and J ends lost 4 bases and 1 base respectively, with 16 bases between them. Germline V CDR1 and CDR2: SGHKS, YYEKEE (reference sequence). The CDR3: CASSIRGGAGTDTQYF. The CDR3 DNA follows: TGTGCCAGCAGCATAAGGGGGGGGGCTGGCACAGATACGCAGTATTTT.

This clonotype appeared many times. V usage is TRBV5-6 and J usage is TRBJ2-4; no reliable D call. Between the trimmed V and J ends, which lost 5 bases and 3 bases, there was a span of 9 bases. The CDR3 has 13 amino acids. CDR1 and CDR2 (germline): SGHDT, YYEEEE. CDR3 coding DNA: TGTGCCAGCAGGATGAGGAACAAAAACATTCAGTACTTC. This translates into CASRMRNKNIQYF.

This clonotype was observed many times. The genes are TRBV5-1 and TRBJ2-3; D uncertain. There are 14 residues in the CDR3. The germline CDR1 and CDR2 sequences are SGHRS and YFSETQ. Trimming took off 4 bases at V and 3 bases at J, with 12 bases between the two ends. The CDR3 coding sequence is TGCGCCAGCAGCGAAGGGCCCCTGACAGATACGCAGTATTTT. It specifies CASSEGPLTDTQYF.

CDR3 bases: TGTGCCAGCAGCTTAAAGAGCACAGATACGCAGTATTTT. This codes for CASSLKSTDTQYF. The chain has TRBV7-9 and TRBJ2-3; D call uncertain. Germline assignment: CDR1 SEHNR and CDR2 FQNEAQ (reference sequence). V lost 2 bases to trimming and J lost 0 bases, with 3 bases between them. The CDR3 sequence is 13 residues long.

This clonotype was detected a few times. The CDR3 coding sequence is TGTGCCAGCAGCTTAGCTGAACAGAAACGGCAGTACGTC. Amino acid sequence: CASSLAEQKRQYV. V gene TRBV7-8 combines with J gene TRBJ2-7; D is ambiguous. Germline CDR1 SGHVS, CDR2 FQNEAQ. The CDR3 consists of 13 residues. Trimming left V 0 bases short and J 9 bases short, with 12 bases between.

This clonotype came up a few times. The chain's CDR3 is CATSDLQPYPTPSYEQYV. In nucleotides, the CDR3 is TGTGCCACCAGTGATTTGCAGCCCTACCCGACTCCCTCCTACGAGCAGTACGTC. V gene TRBV24-1 combines with J gene TRBJ2-7; D unclear. The CDR3 sequence is 18 residues long. The V and J ends lost 0 bases and 0 bases respectively, with 17 bases between them. Germline V gene data show CDR1 as KGHDR and CDR2 as SFDVKD.